This T cell receptor (beta chain) emerged from a study of T-cell memory formation after mild COVID-19. Whole-study findings and limits: CD4/CD8 balance characterized clones contracting day 15 to 85, and CD4+ skew characterized later expanders.

Sample barcodes and UMIs were carried by the TCR alpha and TCR beta cDNA libraries that 5'RACE generated with constant-segment primers. In TCRdb, the 5' RACE reads were re-called with MiXCR into one record per CDR3 protein. This table has about 610,000 distinct CDR3 sequences, 15% to 20% appearing once. Germline assignment: CDR1 SGHDT and CDR2 YYEEEE. The ends lost 0 bases at V and 7 bases at J; junction bases unmatched: 8. This CDR3 spans 16 amino acids. This clonotype was seen a handful of times. Its target is unknown. The sample comprised PBMCs or a T cell subset sorted from them (not recorded which). This TCR was sampled from an adult woman who had mild COVID-19 (a few samples of this study predate the infection). Cell type and time point are not known. The rearrangement links TRBV5-6 to TRBJ2-1; 9 nucleotides match TRBD2. CDR3 in amino acids: CASSLALAGEWNEQFF. The CDR3 region has the DNA TGTGCCAGCAGCTTGGCCTTAGCGGGGGAATGGAATGAGCAGTTCTTC.